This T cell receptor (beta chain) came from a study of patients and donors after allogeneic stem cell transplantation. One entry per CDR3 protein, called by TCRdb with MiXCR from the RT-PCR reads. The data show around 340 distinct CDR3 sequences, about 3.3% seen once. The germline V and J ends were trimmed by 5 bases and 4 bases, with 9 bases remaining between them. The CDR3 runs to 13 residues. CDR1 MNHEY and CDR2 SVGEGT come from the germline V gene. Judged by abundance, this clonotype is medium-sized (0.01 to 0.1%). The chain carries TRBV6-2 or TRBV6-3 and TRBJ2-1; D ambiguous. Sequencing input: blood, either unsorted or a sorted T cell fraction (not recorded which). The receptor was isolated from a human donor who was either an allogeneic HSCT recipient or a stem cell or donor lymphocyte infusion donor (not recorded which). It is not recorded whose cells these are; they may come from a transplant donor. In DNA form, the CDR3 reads TGTGCCAGCAGTGTACTTGAGTACAATGAGCAGTTCTTC. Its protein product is CASSVLEYNEQFF.